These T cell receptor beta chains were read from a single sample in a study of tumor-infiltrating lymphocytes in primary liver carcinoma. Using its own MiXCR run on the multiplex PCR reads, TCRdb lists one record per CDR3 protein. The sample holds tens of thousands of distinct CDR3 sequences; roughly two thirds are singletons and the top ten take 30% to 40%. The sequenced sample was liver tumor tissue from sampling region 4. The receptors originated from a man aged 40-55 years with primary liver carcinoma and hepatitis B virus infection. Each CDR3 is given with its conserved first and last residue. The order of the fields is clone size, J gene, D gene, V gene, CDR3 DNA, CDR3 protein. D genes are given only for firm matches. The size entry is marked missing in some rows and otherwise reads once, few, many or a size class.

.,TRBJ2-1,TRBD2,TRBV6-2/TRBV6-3,TGTTCCAGCAGTCCCCGGACTAGCGGGAGAGCAAATGAGCAGTTCTTT,CSSSPRTSGRANEQFF
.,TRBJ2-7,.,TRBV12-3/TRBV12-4,TGTGCCAGCAGTGTCGGGGGAGAGGGGACCTACGAGCAGTACTTC,CASSVGGEGTYEQYF
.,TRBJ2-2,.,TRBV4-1,TGCGCCATTAGTCCTAGCGTAAACACCGGGGAGCTGTTTTTT,CAISPSVNTGELFF
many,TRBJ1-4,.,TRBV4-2,TGTGCCAGCAGCCAAGAACGGATTCCTAATGAAAAACTGTTTTTT,CASSQERIPNEKLFF
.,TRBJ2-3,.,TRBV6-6,TGTGCCAACAGTCCCATCGCGGGTGGAGTCACAGATACGCACTATTTC,CANSPIAGGVTDTHYF
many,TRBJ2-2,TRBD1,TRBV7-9,TGTGCCAGCAGCGACAGGGTAGCGGGGGAGCTGTTTTTT,CASSDRVAGELFF
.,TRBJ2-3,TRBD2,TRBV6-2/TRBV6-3,TGTGACAGCAGCTTCCTCCGATTAGCGGGAGCGGGCGCAGATACGAAGTATTTT,CDSSFLRLAGAGADTKYF
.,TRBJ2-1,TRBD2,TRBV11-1,TGTATCAGCAGCCTGACTAGCGGACACAACAATGAGCAGTTCTTC,CISSLTSGHNNEQFF
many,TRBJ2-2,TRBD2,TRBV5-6,TGTGCCAGCAGCCTCGGGCGGGAGAGAGCGGCCGGGGAGCTGTTTTTT,CASSLGRERAAGELFF
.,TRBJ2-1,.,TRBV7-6,TGTGCTAGCAGCTTAGTTGCGGACTACTCGAGAAGTGAGCAGTTATTC,CASSLVADYSRSEQLF